The entry below gives a single T cell receptor (beta chain) sequence along with its context. This clone was found once. It lacks a known antigen. No base-level quality is on record; no much larger clone is a single base apart. The CDR3 regions of human TCRbeta chains were analyzed by immunosequencing. Turning to the authors' computational methods: TCRs in the repertoires were matched against a reference library of SARS-CoV-2-specific TCRs that had been generated with the MIRA antigen-specificity platform. Breadth meant the fraction of unique TCRs that were SARS-CoV-2-associated, whereas depth meant the fraction of total T cells that were SARS-CoV-2-associated. Using the MIRA data, each spike-specific TCR was mapped to the spike region that the TCR reacts to and placed in a CD4 or CD8 class. Log10-transformed breadth and depth values were compared by one-way ANOVA with Sidak's multiple comparisons tests. TCRdb limited this immuneACCESS table to in-frame rearrangements with V and J called. A share of clones is missing; checked studies link under half to unresolved V genes, and the rest is unexplained. V, J and clone size reflect that table, while D and trimming were determined from the DNA. In this sample the table shows tens of thousands of clones, just over 90% of which occur a single time. Clones ranked in the top ten supply about 4.9% of the sample.

This specimen belongs to a study of T cell responses to AZD1222 COVID-19 vaccine (dated by TCRdb to the early 2020s). Background on the whole study: A total of around 240 trial participants underwent TCR sequencing, of whom roughly 210 had received two doses of AZD1222 and some 26 had received two doses of the MenACWY control vaccine. Trial participants were enrolled by age into subgroups of 18-55, 56-69 and 70-plus years, and about 150, 27 and 61 TCR-sequenced participants, respectively, were included in these subgroups. Study-wide findings and limitations: Most participants were white British and females outnumbered males, and the authors suggested that clonal diversity may have been underestimated. In the small 56-69-year group, the increase in depth fell short of significance, most likely because of low power. The whole spike protein was spanned by vaccine-associated CD4 TCRs, and dominant responses were seen in regions 160-218 and 743-854. Spike-specific TCR breadth and depth rose significantly after two AZD1222 doses compared with day 0 and with MenACWY recipients. Conclusions about previously exposed vaccinees are limited because only a handful of AZD1222 recipients were SARS-CoV-2 seropositive at baseline. Reportedly, almost half of the unique spike-specific TCRs recognized epitopes lying outside the regions that are mutated in the B.1.351 and B.1.1.7 variants. Because no day 14 peak-response samples were available, the repertoires could be characterized only after the peak T cell response.

The label giving this sample's time point can be read as: baseline before first vaccination. The treatment or condition label on this specimen signifies: meningococcal conjugate vaccine given as trial control. Samples from vaccinated people were obtained from the UK trials COV001 and COV002, which included a single-blind randomized controlled phase 2/3 trial of AZD1222 (ChAdOx1 nCoV-19) in healthy adults. For TCRbeta chain sequencing, PBMC samples from trial participants were taken at day 0 and at day 28 after the second dose. Sequencing used peripheral blood, obtained on day 0 of MenACWY control vaccination. The TCR was taken from an adult in good health.

The sequence in DNA is TGCGCCAGCAGCTTGGCCACAGGAACCCACGAGCAGTACTTC. Translated, it gives CASSLATGTHEQYF. The chain links TRBV5-1 with TRBJ2-7; the D gene is perhaps TRBD1, from 5 matching bases. Looking up the germline V gene yields CDR1 SGHRS and CDR2 YFSETQ. From the cysteine through the phenylalanine, the CDR3 covers 14 amino acids. Of the read, only the CDR3 DNA is kept; its 42 bases are in frame from base 1. At the junction V is shortened by 0 bases and J by 5 bases, with 12 bases in between.